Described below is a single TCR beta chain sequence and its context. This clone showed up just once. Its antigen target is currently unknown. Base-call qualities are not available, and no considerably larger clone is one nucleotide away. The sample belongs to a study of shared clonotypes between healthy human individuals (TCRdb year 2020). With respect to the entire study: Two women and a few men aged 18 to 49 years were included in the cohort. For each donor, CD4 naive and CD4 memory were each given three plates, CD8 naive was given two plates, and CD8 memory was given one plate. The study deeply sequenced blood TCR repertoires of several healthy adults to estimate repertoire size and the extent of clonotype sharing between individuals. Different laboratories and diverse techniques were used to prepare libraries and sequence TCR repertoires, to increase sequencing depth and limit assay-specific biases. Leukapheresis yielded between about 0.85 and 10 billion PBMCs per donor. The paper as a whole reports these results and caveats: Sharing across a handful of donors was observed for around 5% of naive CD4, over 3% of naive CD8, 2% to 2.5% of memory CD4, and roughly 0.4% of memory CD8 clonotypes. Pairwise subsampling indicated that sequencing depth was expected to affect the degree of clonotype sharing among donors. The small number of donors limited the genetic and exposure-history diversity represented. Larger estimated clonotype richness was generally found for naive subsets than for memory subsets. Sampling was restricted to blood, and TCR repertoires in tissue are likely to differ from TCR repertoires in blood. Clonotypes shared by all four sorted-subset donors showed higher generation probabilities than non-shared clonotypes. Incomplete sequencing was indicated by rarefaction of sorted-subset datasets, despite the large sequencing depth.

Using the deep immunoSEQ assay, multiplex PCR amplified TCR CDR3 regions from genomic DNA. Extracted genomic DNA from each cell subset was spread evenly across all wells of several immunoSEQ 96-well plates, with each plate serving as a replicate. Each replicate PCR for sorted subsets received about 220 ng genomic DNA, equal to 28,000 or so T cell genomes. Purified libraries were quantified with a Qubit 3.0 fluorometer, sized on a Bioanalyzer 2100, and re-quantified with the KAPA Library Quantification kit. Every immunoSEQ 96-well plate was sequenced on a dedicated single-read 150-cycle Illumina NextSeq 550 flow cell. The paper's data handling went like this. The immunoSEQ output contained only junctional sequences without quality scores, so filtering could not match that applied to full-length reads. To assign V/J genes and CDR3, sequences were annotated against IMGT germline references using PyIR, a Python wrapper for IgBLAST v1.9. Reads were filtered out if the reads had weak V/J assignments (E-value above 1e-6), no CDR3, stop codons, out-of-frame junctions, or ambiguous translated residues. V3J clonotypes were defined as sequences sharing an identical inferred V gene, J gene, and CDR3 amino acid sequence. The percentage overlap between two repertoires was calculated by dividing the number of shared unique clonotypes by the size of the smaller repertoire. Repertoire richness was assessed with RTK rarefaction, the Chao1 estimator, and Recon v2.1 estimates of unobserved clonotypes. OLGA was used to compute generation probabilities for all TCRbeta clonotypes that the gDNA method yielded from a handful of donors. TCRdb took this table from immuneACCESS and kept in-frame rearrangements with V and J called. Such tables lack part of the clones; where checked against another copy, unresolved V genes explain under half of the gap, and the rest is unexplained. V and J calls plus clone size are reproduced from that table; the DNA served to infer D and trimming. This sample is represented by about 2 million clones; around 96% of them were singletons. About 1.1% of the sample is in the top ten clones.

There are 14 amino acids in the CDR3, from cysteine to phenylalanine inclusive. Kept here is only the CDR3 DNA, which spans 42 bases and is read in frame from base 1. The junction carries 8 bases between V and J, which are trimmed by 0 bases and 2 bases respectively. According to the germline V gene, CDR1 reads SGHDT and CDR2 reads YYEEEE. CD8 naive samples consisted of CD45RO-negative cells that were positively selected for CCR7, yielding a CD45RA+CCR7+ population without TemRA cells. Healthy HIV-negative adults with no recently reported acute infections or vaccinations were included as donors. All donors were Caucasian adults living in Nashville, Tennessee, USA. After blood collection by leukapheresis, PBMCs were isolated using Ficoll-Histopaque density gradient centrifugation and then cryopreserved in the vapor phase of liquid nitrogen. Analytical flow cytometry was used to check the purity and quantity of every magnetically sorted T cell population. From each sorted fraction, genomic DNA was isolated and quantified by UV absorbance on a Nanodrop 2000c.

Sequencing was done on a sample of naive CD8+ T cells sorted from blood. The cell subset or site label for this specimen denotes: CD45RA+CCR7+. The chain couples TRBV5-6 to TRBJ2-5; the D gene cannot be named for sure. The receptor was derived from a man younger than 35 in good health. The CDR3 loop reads CASSLGSIQETQYF. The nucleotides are TGTGCCAGCAGCTTGGGAAGTATACAAGAGACCCAGTACTTC.